These 5 T cell receptor beta chains came from one sample sequenced in a study of monozygotic twins with inflammatory bowel disease. TCRdb reprocessed the 5' RACE reads, keeping one entry per CDR3 protein, no DNA. This sample contains around 380,000 distinct CDR3 sequences. The sequenced material came from blood. The receptors derive from a human donor with ulcerative colitis or Crohn's disease, or a healthy co-twin of an affected twin (not recorded which).

The chain is built from TRBV20-1 and TRBJ2-5; TCRdb lists TRBD1, though no DNA is available to test this call. The CDR3 runs to 15 residues. Germline-derived CDR1 and CDR2 are DFQATT and SNEGSKA (reference sequence). This chain's CDR3 is CSARGRPGAQETQYF.

This chain uses TRBV5-1 with TRBJ1-3; TCRdb indicates TRBD1, and absent DNA this call remains unverified. The CDR3 is made up of 16 amino acids. Germline V lookup: CDR1 SGHRS, CDR2 YFSETQ. The CDR3 region is CASSLVPVISGNTIYF.

The V gene is TRBV12-3 or TRBV12-4, the J gene TRBJ1-1; absent DNA, TCRdb's TRBD1 call cannot be checked. The CDR3 length is 14 residues. CDR3 sequence: CASSQQGPDTEAFF.

The J gene is TRBJ2-7, the V gene TRBV18; TCRdb calls TRBD1, which cannot be checked without DNA. Per germline, CDR1 KGHSH and CDR2 LQKENI. There are 17 residues in the CDR3. The CDR3 is CASSLEQGTGSSYEQYF.

The V and J genes are TRBV7-6 and TRBJ2-1; TCRdb calls TRBD1, which cannot be checked without DNA. This CDR3 is 16 amino acids long. Germline assignment: CDR1 SGHVS and CDR2 FNYEAQ. CDR3 in amino acids: CASSPMERFPGNEQFF.